Shown below are 7 T cell receptor beta chains from a single sample sequenced in a study of blood T cell repertoires in COVID-19. Profiled with immunoSEQ multiplex PCR; TCRdb holds only in-frame clones, not every one. The data hold about 130,000 clones, with 88% observed a single time. The material sequenced was peripheral blood. Every receptor here comes from a man aged 50-59 years with acute or convalescent COVID-19.

This rearrangement joins TRBV6-5 to TRBJ2-5, with 7 nucleotides matching TRBD1. With 7 bases clipped from V and 1 base from J, the junction kept 6 bases outside the gene matches. CDR1 is MNHEY and CDR2 is SVGAGI in the germline V gene. The CDR3 length is 14 residues. The CDR3 spells CASTWGQLQETQYF. The CDR3 DNA reads as TGTGCCAGCACCTGGGGACAGCTCCAAGAGACCCAGTACTTC.

The J gene is TRBJ1-6, the V gene TRBV7-3; D may be TRBD1 (6 bases). Trimming stripped 2 bases from V and 7 bases from J, with 9 bases between. The V gene's germline CDR1 is SGHTA and CDR2 FQGTGA. This CDR3 region has 14 residues. CDR3 region: CASSLRGGNSPLHF. Written as DNA, the CDR3 is TGTGCCAGCAGCTTACGGGGGGGCAATTCACCCCTCCACTTT.

This rearrangement joins TRBV28 to TRBJ2-7; TRBD2 aligns across 7 bases. Germline CDR1 is MDHEN and CDR2 is SYDVKM. Losses at the gene ends were 5 bases for V and 0 bases for J; bases not matched to a gene: 7. The CDR3 runs to 15 residues. For the CDR3, the DNA is TGTGCCAGCAGTCGTGGCGGGGGAAGCTCCTACGAGCAGTACTTC. Amino acids: CASSRGGGSSYEQYF. The full variable domain, completed using reference TRBV28 and TRBJ2-7, is DVKVTQSSRYLVKRTGEKVFLECVQDMDHENMFWYRQDPGLGLRLIYFSYDVKMKEKGDIPEGYSVSREKKERFSLILESASTNQTSMYLCASSRGGGSSYEQYFGPGTRLTVT.

This rearrangement joins TRBV6-5 to TRBJ1-1; tentatively, D is TRBD1 (5 bases). V shed 6 bases and J shed 2 bases, with 13 bases lying between them. The CDR3 loop spans 14 amino acids. Germline CDR1 is MNHEY and CDR2 is SVGAGI. CDR3 sequence (DNA): TGTGCCAGCAGCCGGGACTTCCGAAACACTGAAGCTTTCTTT. Encoded protein: CASSRDFRNTEAFF.

The genes are TRBV19 and TRBJ2-7; 7 bases are a match to TRBD1. Germline-derived CDR1 and CDR2 are LNHDA and SQIVND (reference sequence). The CDR3 has 14 residues. V trimming: 7 bases; J trimming: 6 bases; junction bases outside the gene matches: 12. The CDR3 DNA is TGTGCCAGTAAGAGGACAGGAGGATCCAGCGAGCAGTACTTC. Its translation: CASKRTGGSSEQYF.

The chain couples TRBV27 to TRBJ2-1; 7 bases agree with TRBD1. CDR3 size: 12 residues. Losses at the gene ends were 11 bases for V and 4 bases for J; bases not matched to a gene: 5. Per the germline V gene, CDR1 is MNHEY and CDR2 is SMNVEV (reference sequence). CDR3 nucleotides: TGTGCCGCCGCGACAGGGTACAATGAGCAGTTCTTC. As protein: CAAATGYNEQFF.

In its sample, this clone was seen a few times. The chain carries TRBV5-4 and TRBJ1-2; a weak D match, TRBD1 (6 bases). With 4 bases removed from V and 3 bases from J, the gap between germline ends came to 10 bases. The CDR3 runs to 13 residues. Germline CDR1 and CDR2: SGHNT and YYREEE (reference sequence). Written as DNA, the CDR3 is TGTGCCAGCAGCCCGGACAGTTACTATGGCTACACCTTC. Its translation: CASSPDSYYGYTF.